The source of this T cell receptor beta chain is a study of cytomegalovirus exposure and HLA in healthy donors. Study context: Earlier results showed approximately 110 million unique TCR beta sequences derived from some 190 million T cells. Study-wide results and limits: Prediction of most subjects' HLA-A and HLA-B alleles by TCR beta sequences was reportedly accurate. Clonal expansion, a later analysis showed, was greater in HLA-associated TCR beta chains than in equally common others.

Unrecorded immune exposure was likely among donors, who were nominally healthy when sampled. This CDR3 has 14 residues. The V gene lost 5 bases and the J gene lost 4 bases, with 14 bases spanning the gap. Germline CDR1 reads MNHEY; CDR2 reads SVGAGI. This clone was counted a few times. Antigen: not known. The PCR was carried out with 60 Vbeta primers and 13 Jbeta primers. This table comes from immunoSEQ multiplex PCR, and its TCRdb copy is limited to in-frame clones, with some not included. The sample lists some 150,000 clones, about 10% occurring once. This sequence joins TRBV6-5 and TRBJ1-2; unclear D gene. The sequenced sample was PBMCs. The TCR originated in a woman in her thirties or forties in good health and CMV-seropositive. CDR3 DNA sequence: TGTGCCAGCAGTCCCGGGAGGGAGGGCTATGGCTACACCTTC. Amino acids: CASSPGREGYGYTF.